This record covers a single T cell receptor beta chain. Profiling relied on immunoSEQ multiplex PCR, and the TCRdb table lists in-frame clones only, not all of them. The sample has approximately 49,000 clones; under 90% are singletons. These data are taken from a study of blood T cell repertoires in COVID-19. The CDR3 length is 15 residues. Germline V CDR1 and CDR2: MGHRA, YSYEKL. V was cut by 1 base and J by 4 bases, with 12 bases left in between. This sequence was found in a woman of 80 years or more with COVID-19, enrolled during active disease. The gene calls are TRBV4-1 and TRBJ2-3; tentatively, D is TRBD2 (6 bases). Input material: peripheral blood. The CDR3 nucleotides read TGCGCCAGCAGCCAAGGTGGGACTGCGGCAGATACGCAGTATTTT. Protein: CASSQGGTAADTQYF.